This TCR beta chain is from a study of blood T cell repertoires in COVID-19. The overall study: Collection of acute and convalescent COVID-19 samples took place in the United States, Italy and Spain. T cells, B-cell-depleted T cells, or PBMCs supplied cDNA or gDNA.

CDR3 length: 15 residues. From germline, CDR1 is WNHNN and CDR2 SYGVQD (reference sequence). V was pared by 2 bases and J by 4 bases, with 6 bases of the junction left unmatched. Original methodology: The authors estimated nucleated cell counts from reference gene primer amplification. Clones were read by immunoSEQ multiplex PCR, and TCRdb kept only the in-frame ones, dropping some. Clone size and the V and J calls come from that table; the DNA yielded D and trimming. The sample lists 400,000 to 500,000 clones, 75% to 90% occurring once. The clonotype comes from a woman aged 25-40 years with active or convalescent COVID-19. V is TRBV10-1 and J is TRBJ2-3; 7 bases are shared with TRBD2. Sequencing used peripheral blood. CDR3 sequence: CASSEAGEGADTQYF. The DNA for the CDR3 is TGCGCCAGCAGTGAGGCGGGAGAAGGGGCAGATACGCAGTATTTT.